What follows are 11 T cell receptor beta chains derived from one specimen sequenced in a study of T cell responses to AZD1222 COVID-19 vaccine listed by TCRdb under 2021. The intended sense of this specimen's time point label: baseline before first vaccination. Libraries came from the immunoSEQ multiplex PCR assay. Imported from immuneACCESS, the table was reduced by TCRdb to in-frame sequences with V and J called. These copies leave out some clones; in studies compared against another copy, an unresolved V gene accounts for under half, and the cause of the remainder is not known. Present in this sample are tens of thousands of clones, 80% to 85% of which were seen just once. The top ten constitute 12% of the sample. The specimen comprised peripheral blood, sampled on day 0 of AZD1222 vaccination. These receptors were taken from an adult in good health.

This clone has just a few counts. The chain uses TRBV11-1 and TRBJ2-7; possibly TRBD2 for D (6 bases). CDR1 and CDR2 (germline): SGHAT, FQDESV (reference sequence). Trimming cost V 1 base and J 6 bases, with 10 bases left between them. The CDR3 is made up of 13 amino acids. In DNA form, the CDR3 reads TGTGCCAGCAGCTTAGTCCGGGGGATCGAGCAGTACTTC. Amino acids: CASSLVRGIEQYF. The full variable domain, with the rest looked up from reference TRBV11-1 and TRBJ2-7, is EAEVAQSPRYKITEKSQAVAFWCDPISGHATLYWYRQILGQGPELLVQFQDESVVDDSQLPKDRFSAERLKGVDSTLKIQPAELGDSAMYLCASSLVRGIEQYFGPGTRLTVT.

This clone was observed a single time. V and J are TRBV7-8 and TRBJ1-1; the D gene is possibly TRBD1 (6 bases). V lost 2 bases and J 8 bases, leaving 9 bases between the germline ends. Germline CDR1 is SGHVS and CDR2 is FQNEAQ. The CDR3 is made up of 12 amino acids. The CDR3 loop reads CASSLWGGEAFF. The CDR3 DNA follows: TGTGCCAGCAGCTTATGGGGGGGCGAAGCTTTCTTT.

The genes are TRBV30 and TRBJ1-2; D remains unclear. V lost 2 bases, J lost 7 bases, and 20 bases lay in between. This CDR3 comprises 15 residues. The germline V gene encodes CDR1 GTSNPN and CDR2 SVGIG (reference sequence). The DNA for the CDR3 is TGTGCCTGGAGTCCCCATGGAGTGCTTAGCGGTGGCTACACCTTC. Its protein is CAWSPHGVLSGGYTF.

This chain links TRBV5-4 with TRBJ1-1, with a tentative D call TRBD1 (6 bases). V was clipped by 6 bases and J by 5 bases, with 23 bases between them. Germline assignment: CDR1 SGHNT and CDR2 YYREEE (reference sequence). CDR3 size: 16 residues. The CDR3 protein is CASTLRGSIGGTEAFF. For the CDR3, the DNA is TGTGCCAGCACCCTACGAGGTTCCATAGGGGGGACTGAAGCTTTCTTT.

The chain employs TRBV27 and TRBJ2-7; either TRBD1 or TRBD2 may fit D (5 bases each). The germline V gene encodes CDR1 MNHEY and CDR2 SMNVEV (reference sequence). This CDR3 has 18 residues. V shed 6 bases and J shed 3 bases, with 27 bases lying between them. The CDR3 nucleotides are TGTGCCAGCAGGGGAGTTAGGACATATTTTCCCCTTAGCTACGAGCAGTACTTC. This gives the protein CASRGVRTYFPLSYEQYF.

This chain uses TRBV6-1 with TRBJ1-2; D remains unclear. Trimming left V 2 bases short and J 0 bases short, with 1 base between. In germline, CDR1 is MNHNS, CDR2 SASEGT. CDR3 length equals 12 residues. CDR3 sequence (DNA): TGTGCCAGCAGTGAATCTAACTATGGCTACACCTTC. This sequence encodes CASSESNYGYTF.

About this clone: At one boundary the junction diverges from the germline segment, which might be a read error. This rearrangement joins TRBV24-1 to TRBJ1-2; no definite D call. Germline V gives CDR1 KGHDR, CDR2 SFDVKD. The CDR3 is 10 amino acids. The CDR3 protein is CATTLYVYTF. The CDR3 nucleotides read TGTGCCACCACGCTATATGTCTACACCTTC.

The chain employs TRBV11-2 and TRBJ1-6; D is ambiguous. There are 13 residues in the CDR3. V gave up 4 bases and J gave up 7 bases, with 8 bases separating them. Germline CDR1 reads SGHAT; CDR2 reads FQNNGV. CDR3 sequence: CASSSAMNSPLHF. The DNA of the CDR3 is TGTGCCAGCAGCTCCGCCATGAATTCACCCCTCCACTTT.

The chain recombines TRBV6-5 with TRBJ2-2, with 10 bases fitting TRBD2. V lost 5 bases and J lost 8; bases outside the gene matches: 5. Germline V gene data show CDR1 as MNHEY and CDR2 as SVGAGI. This CDR3 has 14 amino acids. The CDR3 protein is CASSPLAGLGELFF. CDR3 DNA: TGTGCCAGCAGTCCACTAGCGGGGTTGGGGGAGCTGTTTTTT.

The genes are TRBV6-4 and TRBJ1-4, with TRBD1 matching over 7 bases. Trimming at V came to 5 bases and at J to 7 bases, leaving 7 bases not matched to a gene. The CDR3 length is 14 residues. The V gene's germline CDR1 is MRHNA and CDR2 SNTAGT. CDR3 protein: CASSSTGDGEKLFF. Written as DNA, the CDR3 is TGTGCCAGCAGTTCCACAGGGGACGGTGAAAAACTGTTTTTT.

The count of this clone is one. The V gene is TRBV28, the J gene TRBJ1-6; 7 bases are shared with TRBD1. Germline CDR1 is MDHEN and CDR2 is SYDVKM. This CDR3 has 15 residues. V shed 5 bases and J 6 bases; nucleotides not matched to a gene: 7. CDR3 sequence reads: CASSGTTGPNSPLHF. CDR3 nucleotides: TGTGCCAGCAGTGGAACGACAGGGCCTAATTCACCCCTCCACTTT.